The clone carrying this TCR beta chain came up many times. Its antigen is unidentified. Unique molecular identifiers were added to individual cDNA molecules. Via MiXCR, TCRdb re-called the 5' RACE reads, giving one row per CDR3 protein. This table holds about 100,000 distinct CDR3 sequences, approximately 13% found once. This sample stems from a study of early T cells in non-severe SARS-CoV-2 infection. Study observations and caveats: The VDJdb matching leaned toward anti-spike CD8 responses and overlooked private and CD4 specificities.

The clonotype comes from an adult who was a healthcare worker with PCR-confirmed SARS-CoV-2 infection or an uninfected control (not recorded which). The sequenced sample consisted of whole blood.

The chain's CDR3 is CASSRIPDGGTLYGYTF. In nucleotides, the CDR3 is TGCGCCAGCAGCCGCATACCGGACGGGGGGACTCTCTATGGCTACACCTTC. V gene TRBV4-1 combines with J gene TRBJ1-2, with D possibly being TRBD1 (5 bases). V was cut by 4 bases and J by 4 bases, with 22 bases left in between. Per the germline V gene, CDR1 is MGHRA and CDR2 is YSYEKL. The CDR3 consists of 17 residues.